One and the same sample provided the 10 T cell receptor beta chains below, sequenced in a study of blood T cell repertoires in COVID-19. Here immunoSEQ multiplex PCR was the method, and the copy in TCRdb shows in-frame clones only, minus some. The sample yields about 110,000 clones, about three quarters seen once. The sequencing input was peripheral blood. Receptor source: a woman over 75 with active or convalescent COVID-19.

The chain employs TRBV14 and TRBJ2-2; TRBD2 matches 11 bases. Germline values: CDR1 SGHDN, CDR2 FVKESK. The junction had 3 bases not matched to a gene; V was cut back by 4 bases and J by 2 bases. This CDR3 contains 16 residues. The CDR3 here is CASSLGLAGNTGELFF. The CDR3 DNA follows: TGTGCCAGCAGCCTCGGACTAGCGGGTAACACCGGGGAGCTGTTTTTT.

V is TRBV4-1 and J is TRBJ1-1; 10 nucleotides match TRBD1. The junction had 4 bases not matched to a gene; V was cut back by 4 bases and J by 5 bases. This CDR3 has 14 residues. Germline lookup yields CDR1 MGHRA and CDR2 YSYEKL. The CDR3 DNA sequence: TGCGCCAGCAGCCGACAGGGGGCCGTGACTGAAGCTTTCTTT. Protein: CASSRQGAVTEAFF.

The rearrangement joins TRBV11-2 to TRBJ2-1; 7 bases are a match to TRBD2. The CDR3 has 14 residues. The J segment lost 7 bases and the V segment lost 2 bases, leaving 5 bases of the junction unmatched. CDR1 and CDR2 from the germline V gene are SGHAT and FQNNGV. The CDR3 DNA reads as TGTGCCAGCAGCTTATCTGCGGGAGAGAATGAGCAGTTCTTC. The encoded protein is CASSLSAGENEQFF.

The V call is TRBV18, the J call TRBJ2-5, with TRBD2 matching 8 bases. The germline V gene has CDR1 KGHSH and CDR2 LQKENI. The CDR3 runs to 14 residues. Losses at the gene ends were 0 bases for V and 5 bases for J; bases not matched to a gene: 2. This chain's CDR3 is CASSPPTSVETQYF. CDR3 nucleotides: TGTGCCAGCTCACCACCGACTAGCGTGGAGACCCAGTACTTC.

The V gene is TRBV19, the J gene TRBJ1-6; 9 nucleotides line up with TRBD1. Germline V gene sequence: CDR1 LNHDA, CDR2 SQIVND (reference sequence). The CDR3 has 15 residues. The V and J ends lost 6 bases and 7 bases, in that order; junction bases with no gene match: 7. CDR3 DNA: TGTGCCAGTAGCCTAACCGGGACAGGGAATTCACCCCTCCACTTT. Its translation is CASSLTGTGNSPLHF. Drawing the rest from reference TRBV19 and TRBJ1-6, the complete variable domain is DGGITQSPKYLFRKEGQNVTLSCEQNLNHDAMYWYRQDPGQGLRLIYYSQIVNDFQKGDIAEGYSVSREKKESFPLTVTSAQKNPTAFYLCASSLTGTGNSPLHFGNGTRLTVT.

The genes are TRBV6-1 and TRBJ1-5; D remains unclear. The CDR3 runs to 15 residues. Trimming shortened V by 3 bases and J by 5 bases, and 14 bases separated the two germline ends. CDR1 is MNHNS, CDR2 SASEGT, per germline. The DNA of the CDR3 is TGTGCCAGCAGTGACCCGACGAGGGCACATCAGCCCCAGCATTTT. Protein: CASSDPTRAHQPQHF.

This chain joins TRBV5-1 and TRBJ1-1; no definite D call. Germline V gene data show CDR1 as SGHRS and CDR2 as YFSETQ. The CDR3 loop spans 13 amino acids. Trimming removed 0 bases at V and 7 bases at J, with 10 bases between. The CDR3 nucleotides read TGCGCCAGCAGCTTGGAACGAGGCTTTGAAGCTTTCTTT. Protein sequence: CASSLERGFEAFF. The complete variable domain, with remaining parts taken from reference TRBV5-1 and TRBJ1-1, reads KAGVTQTPRYLIKTRGQQVTLSCSPISGHRSVSWYQQTPGQGLQFLFEYFSETQRNKGNFPGRFSGRQFSNSRSEMNVSTLELGDSALYLCASSLERGFEAFFGQGTRLTVV.

This chain uses TRBV4-2 with TRBJ2-7; TRBD1 agrees at 8 bases. Germline V lookup: CDR1 LGHNA, CDR2 YNFKEQ. The CDR3 covers 15 residues. With 0 bases clipped from V and 2 bases from J, the junction kept 3 bases outside the gene matches. CDR3 sequence (DNA): TGTGCCAGCAGCCAAGAAGGGACAGGCACCTACGAGCAGTACTTC. This translates into CASSQEGTGTYEQYF.

The chain joins TRBV7-9 to TRBJ1-5, with D possibly matching TRBD1 (5 bases). The CDR3 covers 13 residues. Germline assignment: CDR1 SEHNR and CDR2 FQNEAQ (reference sequence). V shed 5 bases and J shed 2 bases, with 7 bases lying between them. The CDR3 is CASSPQGNQPQHF. Here the CDR3 DNA reads TGTGCCAGCAGCCCACAGGGCAATCAGCCCCAGCATTTT.

This clone has more than one count but fewer than ten. The J gene is TRBJ2-7, the V gene TRBV30; TRBD2 matches 10 bases. Germline V CDR1 and CDR2: GTSNPN, SVGIG (reference sequence). The V segment lost 4 bases and the J segment 7 bases; nucleotides outside the gene matches: 7. The CDR3 spans 13 residues. The CDR3 sequence is CAWTRLLAGEQYF. The CDR3 DNA follows: TGTGCCTGGACCCGCCTACTAGCGGGGGAGCAGTACTTC.